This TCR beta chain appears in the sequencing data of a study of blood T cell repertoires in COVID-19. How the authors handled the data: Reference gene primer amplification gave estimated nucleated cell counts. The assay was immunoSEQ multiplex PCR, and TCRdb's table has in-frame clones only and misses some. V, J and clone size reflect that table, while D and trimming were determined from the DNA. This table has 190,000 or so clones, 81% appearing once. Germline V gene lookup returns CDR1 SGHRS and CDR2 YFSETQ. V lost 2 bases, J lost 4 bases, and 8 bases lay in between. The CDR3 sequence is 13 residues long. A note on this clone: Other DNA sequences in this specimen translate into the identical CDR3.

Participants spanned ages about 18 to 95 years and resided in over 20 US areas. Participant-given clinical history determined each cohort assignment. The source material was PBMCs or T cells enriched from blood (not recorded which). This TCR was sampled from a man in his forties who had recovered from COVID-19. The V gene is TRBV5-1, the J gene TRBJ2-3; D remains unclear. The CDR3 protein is CASSFSYSDTQYF. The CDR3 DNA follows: TGCGCCAGCAGCTTTTCGTACTCAGATACGCAGTATTTT.